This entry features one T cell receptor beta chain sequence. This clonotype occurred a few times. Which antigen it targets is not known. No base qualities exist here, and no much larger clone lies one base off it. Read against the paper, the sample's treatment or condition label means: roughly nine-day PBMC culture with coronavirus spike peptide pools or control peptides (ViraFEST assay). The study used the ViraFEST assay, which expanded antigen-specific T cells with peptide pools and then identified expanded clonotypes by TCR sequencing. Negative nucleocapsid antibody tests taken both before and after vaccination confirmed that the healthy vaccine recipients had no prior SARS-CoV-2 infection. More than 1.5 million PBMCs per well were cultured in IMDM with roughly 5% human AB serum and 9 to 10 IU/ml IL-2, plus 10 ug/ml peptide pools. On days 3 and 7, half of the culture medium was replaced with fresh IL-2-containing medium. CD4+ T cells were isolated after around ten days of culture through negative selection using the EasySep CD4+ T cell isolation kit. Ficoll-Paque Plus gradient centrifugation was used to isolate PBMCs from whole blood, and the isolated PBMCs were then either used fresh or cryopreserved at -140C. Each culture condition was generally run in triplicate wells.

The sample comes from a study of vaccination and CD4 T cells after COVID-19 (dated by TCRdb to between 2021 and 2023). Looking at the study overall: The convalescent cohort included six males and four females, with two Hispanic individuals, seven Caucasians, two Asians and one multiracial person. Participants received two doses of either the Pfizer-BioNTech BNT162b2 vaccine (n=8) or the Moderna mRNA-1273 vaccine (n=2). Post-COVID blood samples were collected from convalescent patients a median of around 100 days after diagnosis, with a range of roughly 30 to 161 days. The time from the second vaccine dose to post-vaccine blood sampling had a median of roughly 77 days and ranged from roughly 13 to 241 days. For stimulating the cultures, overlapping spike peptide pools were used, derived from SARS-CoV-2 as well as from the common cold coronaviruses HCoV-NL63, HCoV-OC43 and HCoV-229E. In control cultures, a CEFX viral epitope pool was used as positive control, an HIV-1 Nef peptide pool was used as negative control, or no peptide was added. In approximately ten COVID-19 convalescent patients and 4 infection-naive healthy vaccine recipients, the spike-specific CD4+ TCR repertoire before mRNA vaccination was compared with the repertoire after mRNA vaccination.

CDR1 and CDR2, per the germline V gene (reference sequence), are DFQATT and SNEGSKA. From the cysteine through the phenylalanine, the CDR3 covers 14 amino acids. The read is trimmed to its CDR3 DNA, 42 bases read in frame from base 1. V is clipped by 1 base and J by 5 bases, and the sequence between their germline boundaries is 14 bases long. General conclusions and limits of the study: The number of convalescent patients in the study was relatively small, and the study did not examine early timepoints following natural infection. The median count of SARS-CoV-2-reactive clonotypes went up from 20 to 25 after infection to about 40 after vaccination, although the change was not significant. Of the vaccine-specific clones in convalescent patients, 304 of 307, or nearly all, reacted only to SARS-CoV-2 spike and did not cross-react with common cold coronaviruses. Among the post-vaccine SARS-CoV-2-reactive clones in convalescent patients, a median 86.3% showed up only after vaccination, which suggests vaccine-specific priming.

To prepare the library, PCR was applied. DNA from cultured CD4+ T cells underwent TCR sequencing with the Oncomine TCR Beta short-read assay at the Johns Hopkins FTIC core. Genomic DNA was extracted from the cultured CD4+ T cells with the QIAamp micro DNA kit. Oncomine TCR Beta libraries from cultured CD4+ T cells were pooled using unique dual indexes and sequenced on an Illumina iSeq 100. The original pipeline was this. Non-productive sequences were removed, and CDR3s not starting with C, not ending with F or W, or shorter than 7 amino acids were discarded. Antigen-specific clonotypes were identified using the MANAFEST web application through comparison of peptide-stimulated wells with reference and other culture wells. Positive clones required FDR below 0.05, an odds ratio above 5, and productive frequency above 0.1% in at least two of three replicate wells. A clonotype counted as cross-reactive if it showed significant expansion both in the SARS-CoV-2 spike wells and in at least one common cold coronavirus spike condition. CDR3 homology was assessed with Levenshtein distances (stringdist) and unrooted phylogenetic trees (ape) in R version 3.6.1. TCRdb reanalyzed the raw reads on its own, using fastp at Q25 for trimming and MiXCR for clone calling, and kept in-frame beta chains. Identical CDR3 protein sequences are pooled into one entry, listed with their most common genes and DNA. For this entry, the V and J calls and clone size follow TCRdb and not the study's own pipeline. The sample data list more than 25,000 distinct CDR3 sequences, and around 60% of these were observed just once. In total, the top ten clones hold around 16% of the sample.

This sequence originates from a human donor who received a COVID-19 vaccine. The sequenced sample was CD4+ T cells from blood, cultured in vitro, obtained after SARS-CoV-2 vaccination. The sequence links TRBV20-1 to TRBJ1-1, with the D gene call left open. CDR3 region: CSARVPASDTEAFF. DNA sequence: TGCAGTGCTAGAGTTCCTGCGTCGGATACTGAAGCTTTCTTT.